The clone carrying this T cell receptor beta chain was seen a handful of times. Its specificity is unknown. Unique molecular identifiers were used in preparing the TCRbeta library. In TCRdb, the PCR reads were re-called with MiXCR into one record per CDR3 protein. The sample includes about 1,000,000 distinct CDR3 sequences, about 30% seen only once; the top ten take about 28%. This entry comes from a study of T-cell reconstitution after alpha-beta-depleted transplantation in children. Study-level results: A year had passed since transplant, and T-cell counts and diversity by then came mostly from newly produced T cells. About two months after transplant, alpha-beta T cells reportedly came from several hundred expanded graft clones.

Sequences were derived from PBMCs, mostly from graft donor cells, sampled 360 days after TCRalphabeta/CD19-depleted stem cell transplant. This clonotype was obtained from a boy less than two years old who had a stem cell transplant for SCID, so the T cells may come from the graft donor.

The CDR3 region has the DNA TGTGCCAGCAGTCCCTCAGGGCGTGAGCAGTACTTC. Amino acid sequence: CASSPSGREQYF. The genes are TRBV27 and TRBJ2-7; weak D call: TRBD1 (5 bases). V lost 5 bases to trimming and J lost 7 bases, with 12 bases between them. There are 12 residues in the CDR3. CDR1 is MNHEY, CDR2 SMNVEV, per germline (reference sequence).